Listed below are T cell receptor beta chains from one sample, sequenced in a study of blood T cell repertoires in COVID-19. Assay used: immunoSEQ multiplex PCR; TCRdb lists only in-frame clones, some missing. The sample includes 200,000 to 300,000 clones, approximately 84% seen only once; the top ten take under 4.5%. The sample taken for sequencing was peripheral blood. All receptors come from a man aged 50 to 59 with acute or convalescent COVID-19. CDR3s include the opening cysteine and the closing phenylalanine or tryptophan. The D gene is left open where the match is weak. Clone size is shown for a subset of rows, as once, few, many or a class of expanded clone.

abundance: -; d_gene: TRBD1; v_gene: TRBV19; j_gene: TRBJ1-2; CDR3aa: CASSRGQGFNYGYTF; CDR3nt: TGTGCCAGTAGTAGGGGACAGGGGTTTAACTATGGCTACACCTTC
abundance: -; d_gene: -; v_gene: TRBV27; j_gene: TRBJ1-4; CDR3aa: CASSASPGKLFF; CDR3nt: TGTGCCAGCAGTGCCAGTCCAGGAAAACTGTTTTTT
abundance: few; d_gene: TRBD2; v_gene: TRBV10-3; j_gene: TRBJ2-7; CDR3aa: CAISDPGLAGTYEQYF; CDR3nt: TGTGCCATCAGTGACCCGGGACTAGCGGGAACCTACGAGCAGTACTTC
abundance: -; d_gene: -; v_gene: TRBV4-2; j_gene: TRBJ2-3; CDR3aa: CASSQDPGVTDTQYF; CDR3nt: TGTGCCAGCAGCCAAGATCCGGGGGTCACAGATACGCAGTATTTT
abundance: -; d_gene: TRBD2; v_gene: TRBV7-3; j_gene: TRBJ2-1; CDR3aa: CASSYNRGGALNEQFF; CDR3nt: TGTGCCAGCAGTTATAACCGCGGGGGGGCCCTCAATGAGCAGTTCTTC
abundance: -; d_gene: TRBD2; v_gene: TRBV3-1/TRBV3-2; j_gene: TRBJ2-2; CDR3aa: CATLAVNTGELFF; CDR3nt: TGTGCCACCCTAGCGGTAAACACCGGGGAGCTGTTTTTT
abundance: -; d_gene: -; v_gene: TRBV9; j_gene: TRBJ1-6; CDR3aa: CASSVAREPGGSPLHF; CDR3nt: TGTGCCAGCAGCGTAGCCCGCGAGCCCGGCGGTTCACCCCTCCACTTT
abundance: few; d_gene: -; v_gene: TRBV14; j_gene: TRBJ2-2; CDR3aa: CASSQRQEPTTGELFF; CDR3nt: TGTGCCAGCAGCCAGAGACAGGAACCTACAACCGGGGAGCTGTTTTTT
abundance: -; d_gene: TRBD2; v_gene: TRBV6-1; j_gene: TRBJ2-1; CDR3aa: CASRELAGGPYEQFF; CDR3nt: TGTGCCAGCAGGGAACTAGCGGGAGGGCCCTATGAGCAGTTCTTC
abundance: -; d_gene: -; v_gene: TRBV6-1; j_gene: TRBJ2-7; CDR3aa: CASSEEGLSYEQYF; CDR3nt: TGTGCCAGCAGTGAAGAGGGGCTCTCCTACGAGCAGTACTTC